The 20 T cell receptor beta chains given below trace back to one sample, sequenced in a study of metastatic and nonmetastatic thyroid tumors. TCRdb re-analyzed the PCR reads through MiXCR. Here the sample spans more than 10,000 clones, 9.5% to 13% being singletons. Patients were all untreated before their thyroid surgery. Sequencing input: blood. All receptors come from a female donor with papillary thyroid cancer or a benign thyroid nodule (not recorded which). Some clones in this sample may be carry-over from other donors' samples.

This clone turned up a few times. Here the CDR3 DNA reads TGTGCCAGCGGCGCCGCCGGACGTTCGGGGGAGCTGTTTTTT. Protein sequence: CASGAAGRSGELFF. The chain is built from TRBV2 and TRBJ2-2; no clear D. The CDR3 spans 14 residues. Germline loops: CDR1 SNHLY, CDR2 FYNNEI. Trimming removed 8 bases at V and 8 bases at J, with 18 bases between.

This clone was observed many times. This may be a read error: a much more frequent sequence differs by one nucleotide. The rearrangement uses TRBV2 and TRBJ2-2; tentative D call: TRBD1 (5 bases). The germline V gene has CDR1 SNHLY and CDR2 FYNNEI. The CDR3 has 14 amino acids. Trimming pared 8 bases from V and 2 bases from J, leaving 12 bases between. CDR3 loop: CASGLDINTGELFF. In DNA form, the CDR3 reads TGTGCCAGCGGTTTGGACATAAACACCGGGGAGCTGTTTTTT.

This clone came up many times. As DNA, the CDR3 is TGTGCCAGCAGCCAAGATAGACAGGGGTGGGGCGGGGAGCTGTTTTTT. Its protein is CASSQDRQGWGGELFF. The chain links TRBV3-1 to TRBJ2-2, with 8 bases lining up with TRBD1. V dropped 0 bases and J dropped 7; count of bases not matched to a gene: 7. The CDR3 loop spans 16 amino acids. Germline V gene sequence: CDR1 LGHDT, CDR2 YNNKEL (reference sequence).

This clone has ten or more counts. The chain has TRBV27 and TRBJ2-1; TRBD1 agrees at 9 bases. Germline lookup yields CDR1 MNHEY and CDR2 SMNVEV (reference sequence). With V trimmed by 10 bases and J by 2 bases, 6 bases remained unmatched. The CDR3 totals 14 residues. The CDR3 sequence is CATGRDRAYNEQFF. In nucleotides, the CDR3 is TGTGCCACCGGCCGGGACAGGGCCTACAATGAGCAGTTCTTC.

By share of the sample, this clone is medium-sized (0.01 to 0.1%). V is TRBV12-3 or TRBV12-4 and J is TRBJ1-3; D is possibly TRBD1 (5 bases). The CDR3 has 13 amino acids. V was cut by 6 bases and J by 4 bases, with 10 bases left in between. The CDR3 is CASRDTPGNTIYF. The CDR3 bases are TGTGCCAGCAGGGACACCCCCGGAAACACCATATATTTT.

This clone has a count of ten or more. The rearrangement links TRBV5-1 to TRBJ1-1; D is unclear. Germline-derived CDR1 and CDR2 are SGHRS and YFSETQ. The CDR3 runs 13 residues. V dropped 0 bases and J dropped 3 bases, with 6 bases sitting between them. The CDR3 DNA reads as TGCGCCAGCAGCTTGGGGGAGGACACTGAAGCTTTCTTT. Its protein is CASSLGEDTEAFF.

This sequence joins TRBV24-1 and TRBJ2-7, with 9 positions matching TRBD1. Losses at the gene ends were 3 bases for V and 5 bases for J; bases not matched to a gene: 7. This CDR3 region has 15 residues. Per the germline V gene, CDR1 is KGHDR and CDR2 is SFDVKD. CDR3 DNA: TGTGCCACCAGTGATCCCGGGACAGGGAGGCACGAGCAGTACTTC. Translation: CATSDPGTGRHEQYF.

This clone was observed at least ten times. J is TRBJ2-7 and V is TRBV7-9; 7 bases match TRBD2. V gave up 4 bases and J gave up 3 bases; unmatched junction bases: 9. CDR1 is SEHNR and CDR2 is FQNEAQ in the germline V gene (reference sequence). The CDR3 runs 15 residues. CDR3 in DNA: TGTGCCAGCAGCTCCCCCGGGAGGAATCTCTACGAGCAGTACTTC. Amino acids: CASSSPGRNLYEQYF. The full variable domain, rest sourced from reference TRBV7-9 and TRBJ2-7, is DTGVSQNPRHKITKRGQNVTFRCDPISEHNRLYWYRQTLGQGPEFLTYFQNEAQLEKSRLLSDRFSAERPKGSFSTLEIQRTEQGDSAMYLCASSSPGRNLYEQYFGPGTRLTVT.

This clone was found once. An end of the junction differs from the germline gene, which may be a read error. The chain joins TRBV28 to TRBJ1-1; D remains unclear. CDR1 and CDR2 (germline): MDHEN, SYDVKM. The CDR3 consists of 13 residues. As DNA, the CDR3 is TGTGCCAGCACCCTCATAATGAACACTGAAGCAGTCTTT. It codes for CASTLIMNTEAVF.

In this sample, this clone turned up many times. The V and J genes are TRBV5-1 and TRBJ2-7; D perhaps matches TRBD1 (7 bases). Germline V lookup: CDR1 SGHRS, CDR2 YFSETQ. CDR3 length: 14 residues. Trimming shortened V by 3 bases and J by 2 bases, and 12 bases separated the two germline ends. CDR3 protein: CASSSGDSPYEQYF. The CDR3 DNA sequence: TGCGCCAGCAGCTCGGGGGACAGTCCCTACGAGCAGTACTTC.

As to this clone: One end of the junction does not line up with germline, which may come from a read error. V and J are TRBV5-1 and TRBJ1-2, with 9 bases identical to TRBD1. Germline CDR1 reads SGHRS; CDR2 reads YFSETQ. The CDR3 extends over 15 amino acids. CDR3 in amino acids: CASSQGQGTVKGYTF. The CDR3 DNA reads as TGTGCCAGCAGCCAGGGACAGGGAACAGTAAAAGGCTACACCTTC.

This clone showed up many times. The rearrangement uses TRBV9 and TRBJ2-1, with D possibly called TRBD1 or TRBD2 (5 bases each). V was shortened by 0 bases and J by 5 bases, with 24 bases between the two germline ends. The CDR3 loop spans 19 amino acids. Germline V lookup: CDR1 SGDLS, CDR2 YYNGEE. CDR3 coding DNA: TGTGCCAGCAGCGTAGGGGCAGGGCAAGGGCGGCGAGGGAACAATGAGCAGTTCTTC. Its protein is CASSVGAGQGRRGNNEQFF.

In its sample, this clone was seen many times. The J gene is TRBJ1-2, the V gene TRBV19; 9 bases fit TRBD1. The CDR3 length is 14 residues. Germline values: CDR1 LNHDA, CDR2 SQIVND (reference sequence). V shed 8 bases and J 6 bases; nucleotides not matched to a gene: 10. CDR3 DNA sequence: TGTGCCAGTGCAGACCCCGGGACAGGGCATGGCTACACCTTC. Translated, it gives CASADPGTGHGYTF.

This chain uses TRBV4-1 with TRBJ1-2; D possibly corresponds to TRBD1 (5 bases). The ends were cut back, 1 base at V and 0 bases at J, with 24 bases in the middle. Germline lookup yields CDR1 MGHRA and CDR2 YSYEKL. The CDR3 loop spans 20 amino acids. The CDR3 protein is CASSQGGVIGAKGANYGYTF. In nucleotides, the CDR3 is TGCGCCAGCAGCCAAGGGGGAGTGATTGGGGCCAAAGGAGCTAACTATGGCTACACCTTC.

This clone was picked up many times. CDR3 DNA: TGTGCCAGCAGCCCGCTGGAGGAAGCTTTCTTT. Its translation: CASSPLEEAFF. The chain couples TRBV7-9 to TRBJ1-1; D is undetermined. Germline values: CDR1 SEHNR, CDR2 FQNEAQ (reference sequence). CDR3 length: 11 residues. V gave up 5 bases and J gave up 8 bases, with 9 bases separating them. Looking up the rest from reference TRBV7-9 and TRBJ1-1 gives the full variable domain: DTGVSQNPRHKITKRGQNVTFRCDPISEHNRLYWYRQTLGQGPEFLTYFQNEAQLEKSRLLSDRFSAERPKGSFSTLEIQRTEQGDSAMYLCASSPLEEAFFGQGTRLTVV.

This clone was counted at least ten times. A read error may explain this, as a much larger clone is one base away. At the DNA level, this CDR3 is encoded by other sequences in the same sample as well. This rearrangement joins TRBV12-3 or TRBV12-4 to TRBJ1-5, with a weak D call TRBD1 (6 bases). The germline V and J ends were trimmed by 3 bases and 7 bases, with 19 bases remaining between them. The CDR3 has 16 amino acids. Here the CDR3 reads CASSFQGPVSNQPQHF. CDR3 nucleotides: TGTGCCAGCAGTTTCCAGGGGCCGGTAAGTAACCAGCCCCAGCATTTT.

With regard to this clone: A much larger clone sits a single nucleotide away, making a read error possible. The same CDR3 arises from other DNA sequences in this sample as well. The chain joins TRBV7-8 to TRBJ2-5, with TRBD2 matching over 11 bases. The J segment lost 2 bases and the V segment lost 1 base, leaving 6 bases of the junction unmatched. CDR1 SGHVS and CDR2 FQNEAQ come from the germline V gene. CDR3 length: 17 residues. CDR3 region: CASSLDGLAGTQETQYF. The CDR3 region has the DNA TGTGCCAGCAGCTTAGACGGACTAGCGGGTACACAAGAGACCCAGTACTTC.

This clone showed up just a few times. The germline gene is not matched at one end of the junction; a read error may be the cause. CDR3 residues: CATSRPSGITDTQCF. The CDR3 DNA is TGTGCCACCAGCAGACCTAGCGGTATCACGGATACGCAGTGTTTT. The rearrangement uses TRBV15 and TRBJ2-3; 7 bases are a match to TRBD2. Germline V CDR1 and CDR2: LNHNV, YYDKDF (reference sequence). This CDR3 comprises 15 residues.

This clone was detected ten times or more. The rearrangement uses TRBV28 and TRBJ2-1, with 9 bases lining up with TRBD2. Germline V gene lookup returns CDR1 MDHEN and CDR2 SYDVKM. J was trimmed by 1 base and V by 1 base; bases with no gene match: 11. There are 19 residues in the CDR3. The CDR3 DNA sequence: TGTGCCAGCAGTTTATTCCCTAGCGGGATCCCAATTTCCTACAATGAGCAGTTCTTC. It specifies CASSLFPSGIPISYNEQFF.

CDR3 region: CASIRPLGVTEAFF. For the CDR3, the DNA is TGTGCCAGCATCCGCCCTCTTGGGGTCACTGAAGCTTTCTTT. The rearrangement uses TRBV28 and TRBJ1-1; no clear D. CDR3 length: 14 residues. CDR1 MDHEN and CDR2 SYDVKM come from the germline V gene. Between the trimmed V and J ends, which lost 7 bases and 4 bases, there was a span of 16 bases.